These T cell receptor beta chains were read from a single sample in a study of T cell responses to AZD1222 COVID-19 vaccine. Clones were read by immunoSEQ multiplex PCR, and TCRdb kept only the in-frame ones, dropping some. The profile shows fewer than 200,000 clones, 88% of them singletons. The specimen comprised peripheral blood, sampled 28 days after the second AZD1222 dose. The origin of the receptors is an adult who received the AZD1222 COVID-19 vaccine. Each CDR3 is given with its conserved first and last residue. The D gene is left open where the match is weak. Some rows mark clone size as missing; the rest say once, few, many or name a class of expanded clone.

D gene: TRBD2; clone size: .; V gene: TRBV5-1; J gene: TRBJ2-7; CDR3 length: 17; CDR3 protein: CASSLSPIRLAGGEQYF; CDR3 DNA: TGCGCCAGCAGCCTATCCCCGATCAGACTAGCGGGGGGCGAGCAGTACTTC
D gene: TRBD2; clone size: .; V gene: TRBV5-1; J gene: TRBJ2-2; CDR3 length: 15; CDR3 protein: CASSFGLAPTGELFF; CDR3 DNA: TGCGCCAGCAGCTTCGGACTAGCCCCCACCGGGGAGCTGTTTTTT
D gene: .; clone size: .; V gene: TRBV29-1; J gene: TRBJ1-5; CDR3 length: 13; CDR3 protein: CSVVAGRNQPQHF; CDR3 DNA: TGCAGCGTTGTGGCAGGACGCAATCAGCCCCAGCATTTT
D gene: TRBD1; clone size: .; V gene: TRBV11-2; J gene: TRBJ1-1; CDR3 length: 14; CDR3 protein: CASSPGQGRTEAFF; CDR3 DNA: TGTGCCAGCAGCCCCGGACAGGGAAGGACTGAAGCTTTCTTT
D gene: .; clone size: .; V gene: TRBV30; J gene: TRBJ2-1; CDR3 length: 12; CDR3 protein: CAWRSPLGEQFF; CDR3 DNA: TGTGCCTGGAGAAGTCCTCTGGGGGAGCAGTTCTTC
D gene: TRBD1; clone size: .; V gene: TRBV19; J gene: TRBJ2-7; CDR3 length: 16; CDR3 protein: CASSIGQGAPAYEQYF; CDR3 DNA: TGTGCCAGTAGTATTGGACAGGGGGCTCCCGCCTACGAGCAGTACTTC
D gene: .; clone size: .; V gene: TRBV5-6; J gene: TRBJ2-5; CDR3 length: 14; CDR3 protein: CASTRGGGGETQYF; CDR3 DNA: TGTGCCAGCACCAGAGGGGGGGGCGGCGAGACCCAGTACTTC
D gene: .; clone size: .; V gene: TRBV9; J gene: TRBJ2-7; CDR3 length: 14; CDR3 protein: CASSVGMGSYEQYF; CDR3 DNA: TGTGCCAGCAGCGTAGGGATGGGTTCCTACGAGCAGTACTTC
D gene: TRBD2; clone size: .; V gene: TRBV7-3; J gene: TRBJ2-1; CDR3 length: 16; CDR3 protein: CASSQILAGTHNEQFF; CDR3 DNA: TGTGCCAGCAGTCAAATTCTAGCGGGGACCCACAATGAGCAGTTCTTC
D gene: .; clone size: .; V gene: TRBV19; J gene: TRBJ2-3; CDR3 length: 14; CDR3 protein: CASSMATGTDTQYF; CDR3 DNA: TGTGCCAGTAGTATGGCGACCGGCACAGATACGCAGTATTTT
D gene: TRBD1; clone size: .; V gene: TRBV4-1; J gene: TRBJ2-1; CDR3 length: 16; CDR3 protein: CASSQVTGVRGNEQFF; CDR3 DNA: TGCGCCAGCAGCCAAGTGACAGGGGTTAGAGGCAATGAGCAGTTCTTC
D gene: .; clone size: .; V gene: TRBV19; J gene: TRBJ1-1; CDR3 length: 13; CDR3 protein: CASSPHVSPEAFF; CDR3 DNA: TGTGCCAGTAGTCCCCATGTATCCCCGGAAGCTTTCTTT
D gene: TRBD1; clone size: .; V gene: TRBV5-8; J gene: TRBJ2-3; CDR3 length: 18; CDR3 protein: CASSFTHQTGISTDTQYF; CDR3 DNA: TGTGCCAGCAGCTTCACCCACCAGACAGGGATTAGCACAGATACGCAGTATTTT
D gene: .; clone size: .; V gene: TRBV6-5; J gene: TRBJ2-2; CDR3 length: 14; CDR3 protein: CASRHRANTGELFF; CDR3 DNA: TGTGCCAGCCGTCACAGGGCGAACACCGGGGAGCTGTTTTTT
D gene: TRBD1; clone size: .; V gene: TRBV5-1; J gene: TRBJ1-4; CDR3 length: 16; CDR3 protein: CASSLWDSATNEKLFF; CDR3 DNA: TGCGCCAGCAGCTTGTGGGACAGTGCAACTAATGAAAAACTGTTTTTT
D gene: .; clone size: .; V gene: TRBV6-1; J gene: TRBJ1-2; CDR3 length: 14; CDR3 protein: CASSEALGNYGYTF; CDR3 DNA: TGTGCCAGCAGTGAAGCGCTCGGGAACTATGGCTACACCTTC
D gene: TRBD2; clone size: once; V gene: TRBV19; J gene: TRBJ2-1; CDR3 length: 15; CDR3 protein: CASSIGLAGKNEQFF; CDR3 DNA: TGTGCCAGTAGTATCGGACTAGCGGGGAAAAATGAGCAGTTCTTC
D gene: .; clone size: .; V gene: TRBV27; J gene: TRBJ1-2; CDR3 length: 15; CDR3 protein: CASSLPPLGSAGYTF; CDR3 DNA: TGTGCCAGCAGTCTCCCCCCTTTGGGGTCGGCTGGCTACACCTTC
D gene: .; clone size: few; V gene: TRBV29-1; J gene: TRBJ2-7; CDR3 length: 13; CDR3 protein: CSVQTDGGYEQYF; CDR3 DNA: TGCAGCGTTCAAACGGATGGGGGTTACGAGCAGTACTTC
D gene: .; clone size: .; V gene: TRBV19; J gene: TRBJ2-7; CDR3 length: 12; CDR3 protein: CASSTTQGGQYF; CDR3 DNA: TGTGCCAGTAGTACCACCCAAGGAGGGCAGTACTTC
D gene: TRBD2; clone size: .; V gene: TRBV7-9; J gene: TRBJ2-1; CDR3 length: 15; CDR3 protein: CASSRLAGGRNEQFF; CDR3 DNA: TGTGCCAGCAGCCGACTAGCGGGGGGCCGCAATGAGCAGTTCTTC
D gene: .; clone size: .; V gene: TRBV7-3; J gene: TRBJ1-4; CDR3 length: 15; CDR3 protein: CASSLSGGTNEKLFF; CDR3 DNA: TGTGCCAGCAGCTTAAGCGGGGGGACTAATGAAAAACTGTTTTTT
D gene: .; clone size: .; V gene: TRBV7-9; J gene: TRBJ2-5; CDR3 length: 15; CDR3 protein: CASSQGTNTQETQYF; CDR3 DNA: TGTGCCAGCAGCCAGGGGACAAACACCCAAGAGACCCAGTACTTC
D gene: .; clone size: .; V gene: TRBV7-8; J gene: TRBJ1-6; CDR3 length: 15; CDR3 protein: CASSLGTVGGSPLHF; CDR3 DNA: TGTGCCAGCAGCTTAGGAACAGTAGGTGGTTCACCCCTCCACTTT
D gene: .; clone size: .; V gene: TRBV6-2/TRBV6-3; J gene: TRBJ1-4; CDR3 length: 16; CDR3 protein: CASSYGGRRSNEKLFF; CDR3 DNA: TGTGCCAGCAGTTATGGGGGTCGCCGGAGTAATGAAAAACTGTTTTTT
D gene: TRBD1; clone size: .; V gene: TRBV19; J gene: TRBJ2-1; CDR3 length: 15; CDR3 protein: CASSVRGQGADEQFF; CDR3 DNA: TGTGCCAGTAGTGTCCGGGGACAGGGGGCTGATGAGCAGTTCTTC
D gene: TRBD1; clone size: .; V gene: TRBV28; J gene: TRBJ1-5; CDR3 length: 15; CDR3 protein: CASSLLGAGGQPQHF; CDR3 DNA: TGTGCCAGCAGTTTATTGGGGGCAGGGGGTCAGCCCCAGCATTTT
D gene: .; clone size: few; V gene: TRBV28; J gene: TRBJ1-2; CDR3 length: 12; CDR3 protein: CASREGSYGYTF; CDR3 DNA: TGTGCCAGCAGGGAAGGCAGTTATGGCTACACCTTC
D gene: .; clone size: .; V gene: TRBV28; J gene: TRBJ2-1; CDR3 length: 14; CDR3 protein: CASSFTRGHNEQFF; CDR3 DNA: TGTGCCAGCAGTTTTACTCGGGGCCACAATGAGCAGTTCTTC
D gene: .; clone size: .; V gene: TRBV18; J gene: TRBJ2-2; CDR3 length: 14; CDR3 protein: CASSTGGDTGELFF; CDR3 DNA: TGTGCCAGCTCAACGGGGGGCGACACCGGGGAGCTGTTTTTT
D gene: .; clone size: .; V gene: TRBV9; J gene: TRBJ2-3; CDR3 length: 14; CDR3 protein: CASSVRQLTDTQYF; CDR3 DNA: TGTGCCAGCAGCGTAAGGCAGCTAACAGATACGCAGTATTTT
D gene: .; clone size: .; V gene: TRBV30; J gene: TRBJ1-3; CDR3 length: 16; CDR3 protein: CAWSGGHLSSGNTIYF; CDR3 DNA: TGTGCCTGGAGTGGGGGACACCTAAGCTCTGGAAACACCATATATTTT
D gene: TRBD1; clone size: .; V gene: TRBV4-2; J gene: TRBJ2-3; CDR3 length: 20; CDR3 protein: CASSLRDRGMVVTSTDTQYF; CDR3 DNA: TGTGCCAGCAGCCTACGCGACAGGGGAATGGTGGTAACTAGCACAGATACGCAGTATTTT
D gene: TRBD2; clone size: .; V gene: TRBV9; J gene: TRBJ2-5; CDR3 length: 15; CDR3 protein: CASSKLAGYQETQYF; CDR3 DNA: TGTGCCAGCAGCAAACTAGCGGGGTACCAAGAGACCCAGTACTTC
D gene: .; clone size: .; V gene: TRBV6-2/TRBV6-3; J gene: TRBJ2-5; CDR3 length: 15; CDR3 protein: CASSYGGPTQETQYF; CDR3 DNA: TGTGCCAGCAGTTACGGGGGGCCTACCCAGGAGACCCAGTACTTC